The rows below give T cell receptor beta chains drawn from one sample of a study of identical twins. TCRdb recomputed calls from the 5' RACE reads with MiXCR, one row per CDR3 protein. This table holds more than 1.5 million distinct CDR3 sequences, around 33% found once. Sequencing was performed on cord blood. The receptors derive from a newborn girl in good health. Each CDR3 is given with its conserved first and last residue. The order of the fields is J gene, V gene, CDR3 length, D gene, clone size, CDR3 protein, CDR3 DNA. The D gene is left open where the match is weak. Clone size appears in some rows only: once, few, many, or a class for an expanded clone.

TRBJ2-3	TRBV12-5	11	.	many	CASGSLDTQYF	TGTGCTAGTGGTTCCCTAGATACGCAGTATTTT
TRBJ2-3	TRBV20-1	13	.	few	CSARLAGTNTQYF	TGCAGTGCTAGACTAGCAGGCACAAATACGCAGTATTTT
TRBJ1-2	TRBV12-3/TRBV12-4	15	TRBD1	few	CASSFPQQGHYGYTF	TGTGCCAGCAGTTTTCCCCAACAGGGGCACTATGGCTACACCTTC
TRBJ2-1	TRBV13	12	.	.	CASGLAGKWQFF	TGTGCCAGCGGCTTGGCAGGGAAATGGCAGTTCTTC
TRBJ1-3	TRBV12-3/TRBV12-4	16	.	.	CASSPRQINSGNTIYF	TGTGCCAGCAGCCCTAGACAGATTAACTCTGGAAACACCATATATTTT
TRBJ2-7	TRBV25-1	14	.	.	CASSEGGRRYEQYF	TGTGCCAGCAGTGAAGGGGGGCGTCGCTACGAGCAGTACTTC
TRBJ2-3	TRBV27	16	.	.	CASSPILLGRTDTQYF	TGTGCCAGCAGCCCCATCCTACTAGGGCGCACAGATACGCAGTATTTT
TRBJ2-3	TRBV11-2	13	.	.	CASSYRWTDAQYF	TGTGCCAGCAGCTATCGATGGACAGATGCGCAGTATTTT
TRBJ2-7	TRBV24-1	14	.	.	CATSDLRLSNEQYF	TGTGCCACCAGTGATTTAAGGCTTAGCAATGAGCAGTACTTC
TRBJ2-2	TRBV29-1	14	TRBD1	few	CSVAGTGNTGELFF	TGCAGCGTTGCGGGGACAGGGAACACCGGGGAGCTGTTTTTT
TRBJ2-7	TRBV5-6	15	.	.	CASSLGRKHSYEQYF	TGTGCCAGCAGCTTAGGTCGCAAACATTCCTACGAGCAGTACTTC
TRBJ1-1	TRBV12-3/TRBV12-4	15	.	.	CASSPTRAGNTEAFF	TGTGCCAGCAGTCCTACCAGGGCCGGTAACACTGAAGCTTTCTTT
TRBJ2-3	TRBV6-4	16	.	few	CASSDSRESGTDTQYF	TGTGCCAGCAGTGACTCCCGGGAGAGCGGCACAGATACGCAGTATTTT
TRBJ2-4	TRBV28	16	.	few	CASSLSVVLAKNIQYF	TGTGCCAGCAGTTTATCGGTAGTCCTAGCCAAAAACATTCAGTACTTC
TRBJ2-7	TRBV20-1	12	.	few	CSARGAVYEQYF	TGCAGTGCTAGAGGTGCGGTTTACGAGCAGTACTTC